The 10 T cell receptor beta chains below come from one sample, sequenced in a study of technical replicates of blood from a handful of donors. Produced via immunoSEQ multiplex PCR; TCRdb's table is partial and in-frame only. The sample gives under 85,000 clones, roughly 96% of which show up once; roughly 0.19% is in the top ten. Source material: T cells isolated from PBMCs. The receptor source for this set is a human donor in good health.

The chain combines TRBV7-9 with TRBJ1-1; perhaps TRBD1 as D (6 bases). The length of the CDR3 is 16 residues. Trimming stripped 5 bases from V and 5 bases from J, with 21 bases between. The germline V gene encodes CDR1 SEHNR and CDR2 FQNEAQ (reference sequence). The CDR3 coding sequence is TGTGCCAGCAGCCTCCCCCTTGTCAGGGGTTGGACTGAAGCTTTCTTT. Translating gives CASSLPLVRGWTEAFF.

The chain joins TRBV4-2 to TRBJ2-5, with 10 bases fitting TRBD2. Germline V gene sequence: CDR1 LGHNA, CDR2 YNFKEQ. This CDR3 is built from 17 residues. The V and J ends lost 1 base and 4 bases, in that order; junction bases with no gene match: 9. CDR3 protein: CASSQVRPSGGGETQYF. In DNA, the CDR3 is TGTGCCAGCAGCCAAGTTCGGCCTAGCGGGGGTGGAGAGACCCAGTACTTC.

The chain employs TRBV11-3 and TRBJ2-1, with a tentative D call TRBD2 (6 bases). Germline V gene sequence: CDR1 SGHNT, CDR2 YENEEA. Deletions cut 0 bases from V and 4 bases from J, with 10 bases between. The CDR3 contains 15 residues. The CDR3 here is CASSLDSGGYNEQFF. For the CDR3, the DNA is TGTGCCAGCAGCTTAGATAGTGGGGGGTACAATGAGCAGTTCTTC.

This clone was recorded only once. The rearrangement uses TRBV5-1 and TRBJ2-2; D might be TRBD2 (6 bases). The germline V and J ends were trimmed by 0 bases and 0 bases, with 9 bases remaining between them. This CDR3 spans 16 amino acids. CDR1 is SGHRS and CDR2 is YFSETQ in the germline V gene. CDR3 loop: CASSLGLVANTGELFF. The CDR3, as DNA: TGCGCCAGCAGCTTGGGACTAGTTGCGAACACCGGGGAGCTGTTTTTT.

Here the CDR3 DNA reads TGTGCCAGTAATCCGAACAGGGGCGGCATTCAGTACTTC. Its translation: CASNPNRGGIQYF. The chain carries TRBV19 and TRBJ2-4; 7 bases line up with TRBD1. From germline, CDR1 is LNHDA and CDR2 SQIVND (reference sequence). Unmatched junction bases numbered 9, after V lost 7 bases and J lost 9 bases. The CDR3 loop spans 13 amino acids.

This clone was observed a single time. The chain has TRBV19 and TRBJ2-7, with D possibly matching TRBD1 (6 bases). The V end lost 0 bases, the J end lost 6 bases, and 15 bases lay between the germline ends. CDR3 length: 15 amino acids. Germline CDR1 reads LNHDA; CDR2 reads SQIVND (reference sequence). The CDR3 DNA follows: TGTGCCAGTAGTATAGAGGTAGGGGGAGCCACCGAGCAGTACTTC. Its protein product is CASSIEVGGATEQYF.

The J gene is TRBJ1-1, the V gene TRBV14; 12 bases agree with TRBD1. Germline CDR1 is SGHDN and CDR2 is FVKESK. The length of the CDR3 is 16 residues. Trimming cost V 3 bases and J 6 bases; bases outside gene matches: 8. The CDR3 here is CASSHSGTGGAAEAFF. The CDR3 bases are TGTGCCAGCAGCCACTCCGGGACAGGGGGCGCCGCTGAAGCTTTCTTT.

The genes are TRBV4-1 and TRBJ1-4, with 7 bases that match TRBD2. The J call could be wrong; TRBJ2-2 is a better fit for the DNA end. The CDR3 totals 13 residues. Germline CDR1 is MGHRA and CDR2 is YSYEKL. In nucleotides, the CDR3 is TGCGCCAGCAGCTCGGTTGGGGGGGTGGAGCTGTTTTTT. This encodes CASSSVGGVELFF.

This rearrangement joins TRBV5-5 to TRBJ1-3; no definite D call. The length of the CDR3 is 16 residues. Between the trimmed V and J ends, which lost 1 base and 4 bases, there was a span of 15 bases. CDR1 is SGHKS, CDR2 YYEKEE, per germline (reference sequence). CDR3 sequence (DNA): TGTGCCAGCAGCTTGATCCGGGGAGAGTCCGGAAACACCATATATTTT. Protein product: CASSLIRGESGNTIYF.

The chain is built from TRBV5-4 and TRBJ2-7, with TRBD2 matching 7 bases. V gave up 0 bases and J gave up 3 bases; unmatched junction bases: 3. CDR1 and CDR2 from the germline V gene are SGHNT and YYREEE (reference sequence). The CDR3 totals 14 residues. CDR3 sequence reads: CASSLGGGDYEQYF. The CDR3 coding sequence is TGTGCCAGCAGCTTGGGTGGGGGGGACTACGAGCAGTACTTC.